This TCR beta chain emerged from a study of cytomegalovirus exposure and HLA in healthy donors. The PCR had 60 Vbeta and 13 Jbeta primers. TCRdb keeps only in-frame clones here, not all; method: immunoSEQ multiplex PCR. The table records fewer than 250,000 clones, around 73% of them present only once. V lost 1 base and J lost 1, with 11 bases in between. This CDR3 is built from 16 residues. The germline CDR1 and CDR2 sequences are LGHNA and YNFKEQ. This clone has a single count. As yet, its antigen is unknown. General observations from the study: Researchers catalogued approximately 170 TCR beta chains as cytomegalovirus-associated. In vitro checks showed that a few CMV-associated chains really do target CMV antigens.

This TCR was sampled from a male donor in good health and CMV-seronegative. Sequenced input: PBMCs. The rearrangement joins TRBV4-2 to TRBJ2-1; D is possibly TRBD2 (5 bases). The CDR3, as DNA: TGTGCCAGCAGCCAAGGCGTAAGAGGGTCCTACAATGAGCAGTTCTTC. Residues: CASSQGVRGSYNEQFF.